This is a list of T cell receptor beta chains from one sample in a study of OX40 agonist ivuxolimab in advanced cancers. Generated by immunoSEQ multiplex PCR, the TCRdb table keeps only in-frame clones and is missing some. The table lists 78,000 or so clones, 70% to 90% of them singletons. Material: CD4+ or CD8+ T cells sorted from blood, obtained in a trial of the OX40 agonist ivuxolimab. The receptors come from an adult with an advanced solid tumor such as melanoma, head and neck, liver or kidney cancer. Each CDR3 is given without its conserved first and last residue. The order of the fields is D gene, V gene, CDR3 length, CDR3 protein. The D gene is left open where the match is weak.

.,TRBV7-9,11,ASSLTMNTEAF
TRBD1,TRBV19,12,ASSWTGGGETQY
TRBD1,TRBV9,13,ASSVPDRAGGGYT
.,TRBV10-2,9,ASGALTEAF
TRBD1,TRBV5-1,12,ASSPGTGGNIQY
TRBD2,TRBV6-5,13,ASSSSGRPSYEQY
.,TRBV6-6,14,ASSYSAGGTGNTIY
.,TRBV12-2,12,ASRLDPEGDEQY
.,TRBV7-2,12,ASSYRGSSYEQY
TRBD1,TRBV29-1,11,SATGTGGYEQY
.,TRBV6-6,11,ASSYAEGAEQY
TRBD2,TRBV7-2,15,ASSSVPGLAGWNEQF
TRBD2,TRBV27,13,ASSLGVRGTDTQY
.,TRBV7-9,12,ASSSREIVSEQY
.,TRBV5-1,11,ASSLAVGSEQY
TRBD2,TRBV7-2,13,ASSLSGSSYNEQF
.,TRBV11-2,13,ASSLASGAQGGYT
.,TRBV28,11,ASSLGGDYGYT
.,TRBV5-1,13,ASSLVFQGGNEQF
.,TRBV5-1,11,ASSLVGWDEQY
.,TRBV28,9,ASSYPDTQY
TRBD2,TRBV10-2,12,AIGTLAVSQTQY
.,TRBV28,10,ASSPPVYGYT
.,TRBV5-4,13,ASSLEAWASYEQY
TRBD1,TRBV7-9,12,ASSGTDTNEKLF
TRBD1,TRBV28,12,ASSRQGAGEKLF
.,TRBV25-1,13,ASSEWGRGNTEAF
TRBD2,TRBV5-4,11,ASSSSGKETQY
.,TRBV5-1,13,ASSLATGSSYEQY
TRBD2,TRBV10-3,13,AISPTSGLYNEQF
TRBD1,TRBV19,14,ASRRQGDGTNEKLF
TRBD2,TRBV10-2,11,ASRGLAAYEQY
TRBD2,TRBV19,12,ASSIVSREGTQY
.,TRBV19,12,ASSIWGKNTEAF
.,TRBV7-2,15,ASSPNGRIGNTGELF
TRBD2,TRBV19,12,ASSMGGRFYEQY
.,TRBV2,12,ASSEGVMNTEAF
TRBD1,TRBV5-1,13,ASSPQGGSNQPQH
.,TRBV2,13,ASSEGQASGNTIY
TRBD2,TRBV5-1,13,ASSDSGRGTGELF